Only a few counts were recorded for the clone carrying this T cell receptor beta chain. Its target is unknown. V was trimmed by 7 bases and J by 6 bases, leaving 16 bases between them. This CDR3 has 14 residues. The source of the sample is a study of T cells in Graves' hyperthyroidism and ophthalmopathy. Amplified regions were TCR beta CDR3 sequences from RNA transcripts. The HTBI set primed first-round TCR CDR3 RT-PCR. TCRdb reanalysed the multiplex PCR reads using MiXCR and keeps one entry per CDR3 protein. The sample holds around 690,000 distinct CDR3 sequences, 17% seen once. Overall study findings and caveats: Blood also contained most expanded thyroid clonotypes above 0.001.

The chain links TRBV12-3 or TRBV12-4 to TRBJ2-1; the D gene is possibly TRBD2 (5 bases). Material: blood. The origin of this receptor is a man aged 50-59 years with Graves' hyperthyroidism. The CDR3 loop is CASTLREVSNEQFF. The CDR3 DNA sequence: TGTGCCAGCACCCTTCGGGAAGTTTCCAATGAGCAGTTCTTC.